This is a list of T cell receptor beta chains from one sample in a study of blood T cell repertoires in COVID-19. Libraries were prepared by immunoSEQ multiplex PCR; TCRdb keeps only in-frame clonotypes and omits some of them. The sample includes approximately 34,000 clones, 75% to 85% of them seen just once. Sequencing was done on a sample of peripheral blood. The origin of the receptors is a woman between 65 and 79 years old with acute or convalescent COVID-19. The CDR3 runs from the conserved cysteine through the conserved F or W. A D gene is named only where the DNA matches it firmly. Clone size is shown for a subset of rows, as once, few, many or a class of expanded clone.

16	TRBV5-4	TRBD1	TRBJ2-1	-	TGTGCCAGCAGCTTATCCCTCCAGGGGGCTCACAATGAGCAGTTCTTC	CASSLSLQGAHNEQFF
14	TRBV28	-	TRBJ1-5	-	TGTGCCAGCAGTTTAGGGGCAGTAGATCAGCCCCAGCATTTT	CASSLGAVDQPQHF
12	TRBV12-3/TRBV12-4	-	TRBJ1-1	few	TGTGCCAGCAGTTTATTGTGGGGCGAAGCTTTCTTT	CASSLLWGEAFF
14	TRBV3-1/TRBV3-2	TRBD1	TRBJ2-7	-	TGTGCCAGCAGCCTCGGACAGGGGGGGTACGAGCAGTACTTC	CASSLGQGGYEQYF
14	TRBV5-4	TRBD1	TRBJ2-5	-	TGTGCCAGCAGCCTTACAGGGGGCCGGGAGACCCAGTACTTC	CASSLTGGRETQYF
15	TRBV12-5	-	TRBJ1-2	few	TGTGCTAGTGGTCGAGACGCCGGGAAGCTTTATGGCTACACCTTC	CASGRDAGKLYGYTF
14	TRBV5-6	TRBD1	TRBJ2-5	-	TGTGCCAGCAGCTTCAGGACAGGGAGGGAGACCCAGTACTTC	CASSFRTGRETQYF
13	TRBV6-5	-	TRBJ1-1	-	TGTGCCAGCAGCAGGCCCATGAACACTGAAGCTTTCTTT	CASSRPMNTEAFF
14	TRBV6-5	TRBD1	TRBJ1-1	-	TGTGCCAGCAGTTCCAGGGGGTGGAACACTGAAGCTTTCTTT	CASSSRGWNTEAFF
17	TRBV4-1	TRBD2	TRBJ2-7	-	TGCGCCAGCAGCCACCCTTTCGGGGCGGGAGTGGAAGTCGAGCAGTACTTC	CASSHPFGAGVEVEQYF
14	TRBV27	TRBD1	TRBJ1-1	many	TGTGCCAGCAGCCTAACAGGGGCGAGCACTGAAGCTTTCTTT	CASSLTGASTEAFF
11	TRBV29-1	-	TRBJ1-1	few	TGCAGCGTTGAAGTTCGGCAGGTAGCTTTCTTT	CSVEVRQVAFF
14	TRBV6-5	-	TRBJ1-2	-	TGTGCCAGCAGTTTATCTACAGCGGGAGGCGGCTACACCTTC	CASSLSTAGGGYTF
18	TRBV7-9	TRBD2	TRBJ2-5	-	TGTGCCAGCAGCTTACTCCCCTTTGGTAGCGGGAGGGCCCTGACCCAGTACTTC	CASSLLPFGSGRALTQYF
14	TRBV29-1	TRBD2	TRBJ2-2	-	TGCAGCGTGATGGGCGGGAGGGGGACCGGGGAGCTGTTTTTT	CSVMGGRGTGELFF